This entry lists 28 T cell receptor beta chains sequenced from one sample in a study of T-cell memory formation after mild COVID-19. MiXCR, applied by TCRdb to the 5' RACE reads, yields one record per CDR3 protein. The sample yields 140,000 to 150,000 distinct CDR3 sequences, approximately 25% seen once. Sequencing was performed on PBMCs or a T cell subset sorted from them (not recorded which). These receptors originate from an adult woman who had mild COVID-19 (a few samples of this study predate the infection). Cell type and time point are not known.

The CDR3 protein is CSVETGVVVMETQYF. The CDR3 coding sequence is TGCAGCGTTGAAACCGGAGTAGTTGTTATGGAGACCCAGTACTTC. The chain uses TRBV29-1 and TRBJ2-5; D ambiguous. The CDR3 totals 15 residues. V lost 2 bases, J lost 5 bases, and 18 bases lay in between. Germline lookup yields CDR1 SQVTM and CDR2 ANQGSEA.

This clonotype was observed a few times. The chain uses TRBV7-8 and TRBJ2-5, with 15 positions matching TRBD2. Per the germline V gene, CDR1 is SGHVS and CDR2 is FQNEAQ. This CDR3 comprises 18 residues. The junction had 5 bases not matched to a gene; V was cut back by 1 base and J by 2 bases. DNA for the CDR3: TGTGCCAGCAGCTTAGTACCCGGGACTAGCGGGGGGCAAGAGACCCAGTACTTC. Its protein is CASSLVPGTSGGQETQYF.

The gene calls are TRBV11-2 and TRBJ2-1; 8 nucleotides agree with TRBD1. This CDR3 comprises 17 residues. V lost 1 base, J lost 1 base, and 6 bases stayed unmatched. Germline V gene data show CDR1 as SGHAT and CDR2 as FQNNGV. DNA of the CDR3: TGTGCCAGCAGCTTAGCAGGGGGCGGAGGATCCTACAATGAGCAGTTCTTC. Its protein is CASSLAGGGGSYNEQFF.

V usage is TRBV24-1 and J usage is TRBJ2-1; possible D gene TRBD2, 6 bases. CDR1 and CDR2 (germline): KGHDR, SFDVKD. Trimming stripped 8 bases from V and 2 bases from J, with 9 bases between. The CDR3 runs 13 residues. In nucleotides, the CDR3 is TGTGCCACCACGGGAGTCGCCTACAATGAGCAGTTCTTC. Translated, it gives CATTGVAYNEQFF.

This clonotype was detected a few times. The chain links TRBV12-3 or TRBV12-4 to TRBJ2-1; D is undetermined. This CDR3 spans 13 amino acids. V lost 7 bases, J lost 2 bases, and 9 bases lay in between. The CDR3, as DNA: TGTGCCAGCACAGGCGGCCCCTACAATGAGCAGTTCTTC. Translating gives CASTGGPYNEQFF.

There are a few counts of this clonotype. The J gene is TRBJ2-7, the V gene TRBV5-6; D is undetermined. From germline, CDR1 is SGHDT and CDR2 YYEEEE. The length of the CDR3 is 13 residues. V shed 4 bases and J shed 4 bases, with 12 bases lying between them. The CDR3 sequence is CASSTNQRYEQYF. The DNA for the CDR3 is TGTGCCAGCAGCACGAATCAGAGGTACGAGCAGTACTTC.

There are a few counts of this clonotype. The rearrangement joins TRBV7-2 to TRBJ2-1; 12 bases are shared with TRBD2. The V segment lost 2 bases and the J segment 6 bases; nucleotides outside the gene matches: 2. The CDR3 is 15 amino acids. CDR1 is SGHTA and CDR2 is FQGNSA in the germline V gene. CDR3 region: CASSLLAGGTNEQFF. The DNA for the CDR3 is TGTGCCAGCAGCTTACTAGCGGGGGGGACCAATGAGCAGTTCTTC.

This clonotype was observed a few times. The chain carries TRBV3-1 and TRBJ1-1, with D possibly matching TRBD1 (5 bases). Germline assignment: CDR1 LGHDT and CDR2 YNNKEL (reference sequence). Trimming cost V 0 bases and J 6 bases, with 11 bases left between them. This CDR3 contains 14 residues. CDR3 region: CASSQDWQGSEAFF. DNA of the CDR3: TGTGCCAGCAGCCAAGATTGGCAGGGATCTGAAGCTTTCTTT.

This chain connects TRBV19 to TRBJ2-7; 7 bases are shared with TRBD2. Germline-derived CDR1 and CDR2 are LNHDA and SQIVND (reference sequence). The CDR3 extends over 14 amino acids. With 4 bases clipped from V and 2 bases from J, the junction kept 5 bases outside the gene matches. The CDR3, as DNA: TGTGCCAGTAGTACCCTAGCGGAGACCTACGAGCAGTACTTC. Amino acids: CASSTLAETYEQYF.

J is TRBJ2-3 and V is TRBV7-2; TRBD2 might be the D (5 bases). V gave up 1 base and J gave up 1 base, with 9 bases separating them. Germline V lookup: CDR1 SGHTA, CDR2 FQGNSA. The CDR3 has 15 residues. The chain's CDR3 is CASSLGAGGTDTQYF. CDR3 DNA: TGTGCCAGCAGCTTAGGTGCCGGGGGCACAGATACGCAGTATTTT.

This clonotype was found a few times. This sequence joins TRBV24-1 and TRBJ1-2, with D possibly being TRBD1 (6 bases). The length of the CDR3 is 13 residues. In germline, CDR1 is KGHDR, CDR2 SFDVKD. The V end lost 3 bases, the J end lost 5 bases, and 9 bases lay between the germline ends. CDR3 loop: CATSDGTGYGYTF. CDR3 DNA: TGTGCCACCAGTGATGGAACAGGGTATGGCTACACCTTC.

The J gene is TRBJ2-3, the V gene TRBV11-2; TRBD2 matches at 8 bases. V was pared by 4 bases and J by 3 bases, with 6 bases of the junction left unmatched. Germline V gives CDR1 SGHAT, CDR2 FQNNGV. The CDR3 is 15 residues long. CDR3 loop: CASSSVRGETDTQYF. The DNA for the CDR3 is TGTGCCAGCAGCTCCGTGCGGGGGGAAACAGATACGCAGTATTTT.

This clonotype was counted between two and nine times. The chain employs TRBV12-3 or TRBV12-4 and TRBJ2-7, with TRBD1 as a possible D gene (6 bases). Trimming shortened V by 5 bases and J by 2 bases, and 13 bases separated the two germline ends. The CDR3 runs 14 residues. CDR3 sequence (DNA): TGTGCCAGCAGTCCCGGGACACTGGCCTACGAGCAGTACTTC. Translated, it gives CASSPGTLAYEQYF.

The chain uses TRBV12-3 or TRBV12-4 and TRBJ2-6, with D tentatively TRBD1 or TRBD2 (5 bases each). Trimming shortened V by 5 bases and J by 4 bases, and 36 bases separated the two germline ends. This CDR3 contains 23 residues. The DNA for the CDR3 is TGTGCCAGCAGTCCCCCCCACTGGGGCGTGTGGGTAGGGCAGGACTCGGGGGCCAACGTCCTGACTTTC. Its translation is CASSPPHWGVWVGQDSGANVLTF.

The chain employs TRBV4-2 and TRBJ2-3, with D unresolved. Trimming removed 2 bases at V and 6 bases at J, with 12 bases between. This CDR3 spans 14 amino acids. Looked up from germline, CDR1 is LGHNA and CDR2 is YNFKEQ. CDR3 DNA sequence: TGTGCCAGCAGCCAATGTGTTGGCGGTGATACGCAGTATTTT. Its protein is CASSQCVGGDTQYF.

The chain combines TRBV12-3 or TRBV12-4 with TRBJ1-5, with D possibly TRBD1 on 5 matching bases. Between the trimmed V and J ends, which lost 8 bases and 5 bases, there was a span of 19 bases. The CDR3 consists of 15 residues. The CDR3 here is CASRQNRDGYQPQHF. Here the CDR3 DNA reads TGTGCCAGCCGTCAAAACCGGGACGGGTATCAGCCCCAGCATTTT.

This clonotype was detected a few times. The V gene is TRBV2, the J gene TRBJ2-2; possible D gene TRBD2, 5 bases. V was clipped by 8 bases and J by 3 bases, with 13 bases between them. The CDR3 consists of 14 residues. Per germline, CDR1 SNHLY and CDR2 FYNNEI. CDR3 residues: CASRADGDTGELFF. CDR3 bases: TGTGCCAGCCGAGCGGATGGAGACACCGGGGAGCTGTTTTTT.

This clonotype was counted a few times. The genes are TRBV2 and TRBJ1-4, with 7 bases identical to TRBD1. Trimming took 7 bases from V and 2 from J; bases not matched to a gene: 7. Germline V lookup: CDR1 SNHLY, CDR2 FYNNEI. The CDR3 loop spans 15 amino acids. CDR3 region: CASKTRQGTNEKLFF. The CDR3 DNA reads TGTGCCAGCAAGACTAGACAGGGCACTAATGAAAAACTGTTTTTT.

At least ten counts were recorded for this clonotype. The V call is TRBV11-2, the J call TRBJ2-7; D ambiguous. V was pared by 1 base and J by 3 bases, with 10 bases between. Germline V gene sequence: CDR1 SGHAT, CDR2 FQNNGV. This CDR3 spans 14 amino acids. CDR3 loop: CASSLVGPSYEQYF. The CDR3 DNA is TGTGCCAGCAGCTTAGTCGGACCAAGCTACGAGCAGTACTTC.

This clonotype was seen a handful of times. The J gene is TRBJ2-4, the V gene TRBV7-9, with a weak D call TRBD1 (5 bases). This CDR3 is built from 15 residues. CDR1 is SEHNR, CDR2 FQNEAQ, per germline (reference sequence). V lost 5 bases and J lost 5, with 16 bases in between. The CDR3 spells CASSRSGSSENIQYF. The CDR3 nucleotides read TGTGCCAGCAGCCGATCAGGGTCCAGCGAAAACATTCAGTACTTC.

This clonotype turned up a few times. J is TRBJ2-2 and V is TRBV12-3 or TRBV12-4, with D possibly matching TRBD1 (6 bases). The CDR3 covers 16 residues. Trimming pared 4 bases from V and 1 base from J, leaving 13 bases between. Here the CDR3 DNA reads TGTGCCAGCAGTTCCCCCATGACAGGGAACACCGGGGAGCTGTTTTTT. Residues: CASSSPMTGNTGELFF.

This clonotype was counted a few times. This chain connects TRBV15 to TRBJ2-1; TRBD1 is a possible D gene (6 bases). Trimming cost V 0 bases and J 8 bases, with 23 bases left between them. This CDR3 is 18 amino acids long. CDR1 is LNHNV and CDR2 is YYDKDF in the germline V gene (reference sequence). The CDR3 here is CATSREGSWAGAHDEQFF. CDR3 nucleotides: TGTGCCACCAGCAGAGAAGGATCGTGGGCAGGGGCCCACGATGAGCAGTTCTTC.

The chain joins TRBV11-1 to TRBJ2-7; D possibly corresponds to TRBD2 (5 bases). Trimming took off 6 bases at V and 6 bases at J, with 12 bases between the two ends. Germline loops: CDR1 SGHAT, CDR2 FQDESV (reference sequence). The CDR3 covers 12 residues. CDR3 sequence reads: CASSRSEGEQYF. CDR3 DNA sequence: TGTGCCAGCAGTCGAAGTGAGGGCGAGCAGTACTTC.

The sample holds a few counts of this clonotype. V gene TRBV15 combines with J gene TRBJ1-1; TRBD1 might be the D (6 bases). Trimming took 4 bases from V and 3 from J, leaving 12 bases between them. CDR1 is LNHNV, CDR2 YYDKDF, per germline (reference sequence). The CDR3 spans 14 residues. Here the CDR3 reads CATSTGAGDTEAFF. Written as DNA, the CDR3 is TGTGCCACCAGCACAGGGGCCGGAGACACTGAAGCTTTCTTT.

This clonotype was detected only a few times. This chain joins TRBV20-1 and TRBJ1-1; D gene ambiguous. The V gene lost 5 bases and the J gene lost 5 bases, with 21 bases spanning the gap. Germline loops: CDR1 DFQATT, CDR2 SNEGSKA (reference sequence). The CDR3 spans 15 residues. The CDR3 nucleotides are TGCAGTGCTGTAACGAGGGATCGGGTCGGAACTGAAGCTTTCTTT. Protein product: CSAVTRDRVGTEAFF.

This clonotype has more than one count but fewer than ten. The genes are TRBV6-2 or TRBV6-3 and TRBJ2-6; D perhaps matches TRBD2 (5 bases). CDR1 is MNHEY and CDR2 is SVGEGT in the germline V gene. This CDR3 region has 20 residues. The V gene lost 2 bases and the J gene lost 0 bases, with 20 bases spanning the gap. In DNA, the CDR3 is TGTGCCAGCAGTTACCCCGGGCAGGTAGAAGGGAGCTCTGGGGCCAACGTCCTGACTTTC. This codes for CASSYPGQVEGSSGANVLTF.

The chain uses TRBV6-5 and TRBJ1-6, with D perhaps TRBD1 (5 bases). Germline V gives CDR1 MNHEY, CDR2 SVGAGI. The CDR3 covers 15 residues. Trimming removed 5 bases at V and 1 base at J, with 9 bases between. In nucleotides, the CDR3 is TGTGCCAGCAGTGGGGGAGGGTCCTATAATTCACCCCTCCACTTT. Amino acids: CASSGGGSYNSPLHF.

The sample holds a few counts of this clonotype. The J gene is TRBJ2-1, the V gene TRBV7-9, with 10 bases matching TRBD2. Trimming removed 5 bases from V and 8 bases from J; junction bases left unmatched: 9. This CDR3 contains 15 residues. The germline CDR1 and CDR2 sequences are SEHNR and FQNEAQ (reference sequence). CDR3 sequence reads: CASSLGWLAGDEQFF. CDR3 DNA sequence: TGTGCCAGCAGCCTGGGGTGGCTAGCGGGAGATGAGCAGTTCTTC.